Below, 4 T cell receptor beta chains from the same sample are listed, as sequenced in a study of blood T cell repertoires in COVID-19. The assay was immunoSEQ multiplex PCR, and TCRdb's table has in-frame clones only and misses some. Counted here are some 99,000 clones, over 65% occurring once; the ten biggest clones make up around a sixth. The sequenced sample consisted of peripheral blood. Receptors were obtained from a woman aged 60-75 years with acute or convalescent COVID-19.

J is TRBJ2-1 and V is TRBV29-1; TRBD2 matches 7 bases. Trimming cost V 5 bases and J 14 bases; bases outside gene matches: 12. The CDR3 consists of 12 residues. Germline CDR1 SQVTM, CDR2 ANQGSEA. For the CDR3, the DNA is TGCAGCGTTCTCCTAGCGGACCAGATGGAGTTCTTC. It encodes CSVLLADQMEFF.

Comment on this clone: The same CDR3 also results from other DNA sequences found in this sample. V is TRBV18 and J is TRBJ2-7; 7 bases are shared with TRBD1. The V gene end was trimmed by 3 bases and the J gene end by 2 bases; junction bases not matched to a gene: 4. Germline V lookup: CDR1 KGHSH, CDR2 LQKENI. The CDR3 spans 14 residues. The CDR3 DNA is TGTGCCAGCTCACCTTCGGGACAGACCTACGAGCAGTACTTC. It translates to CASSPSGQTYEQYF. The variable domain in full, with the rest retrieved from reference TRBV18 and TRBJ2-7, is NAGVMQNPRHLVRRRGQEARLRCSPMKGHSHVYWYRQLPEEGLKFMVYLQKENIIDESGMPKERFSAEFPKEGPSILRIQQVVRGDSAAYFCASSPSGQTYEQYFGPGTRLTVT.

The V and J genes are TRBV3-1 (or the pseudogene TRBV3-2) and TRBJ1-2; tentative D call: TRBD1 (5 bases). Germline CDR1 and CDR2: LGHDT and YNNKEL (reference sequence). The CDR3 contains 13 residues. Trimming pared 0 bases from V and 7 bases from J, leaving 9 bases between. CDR3 in amino acids: CASSQEGASGYTF. The CDR3 DNA reads as TGTGCCAGCAGCCAAGAAGGGGCATCTGGCTACACCTTC.

The chain joins TRBV12-3 or TRBV12-4 to TRBJ1-5; no clear D gene. The CDR3 consists of 13 residues. Between the trimmed V and J ends, which lost 1 base and 6 bases, there was a span of 7 bases. DNA for the CDR3: TGTGCCAGCAGTTTAGTATTCAGTCAGCCCCAGCATTTT. The encoded protein is CASSLVFSQPQHF.